This passage covers 9 T cell receptor beta chains from one sample sequenced in a study of human T cells and chemical hapten exposure. Time point in this sample: patch test 1, 2 weeks after DPC sensitization. Treatment here: therapeutic diphenylcyclopropenone sensitization with weekly scalp DPC. TCRdb reprocessed the RACE reads via MiXCR and lists one record per CDR3 protein. The sample has roughly 200,000 distinct CDR3 sequences; around 22% are singletons. The source material was whole blood, sampled in connection with sensitization to the hapten diphenylcyclopropenone (DPC). These receptors were obtained from a woman aged 50 to 60 with alopecia areata. Some clones in this sample may be carry-over from other donors' samples.

This clonotype was seen only a few times. The chain links TRBV10-2 to TRBJ2-1; D is undetermined. The germline CDR1 and CDR2 sequences are WSHSY and SAAADI. Trimming left V 6 bases short and J 12 bases short, with 15 bases between. The CDR3 contains 12 residues. CDR3: CASRDLGLGQFF. The CDR3 DNA reads as TGCGCCAGCAGAGACCTAGGGTTAGGGCAGTTCTTC.

The chain links TRBV20-1 to TRBJ1-1; D not certain. The CDR3 covers 11 residues. Trimming shortened V by 2 bases and J by 8 bases, and 9 bases separated the two germline ends. The germline V gene encodes CDR1 DFQATT and CDR2 SNEGSKA (reference sequence). The CDR3 is CSARFTTEAFF. CDR3 coding DNA: TGCAGTGCTAGATTTACGACGGAAGCTTTCTTT.

The genes are TRBV7-2 and TRBJ2-7; no reliable D call. CDR3 length: 13 amino acids. The V end lost 5 bases, the J end lost 0 bases, and 8 bases lay between the germline ends. CDR1 is SGHTA, CDR2 FQGNSA, per germline. CDR3 sequence (DNA): TGTGCCAGCAGCGGAGTTGCCTCCTACGAGCAGTACTTC. This gives the protein CASSGVASYEQYF. Full variable domain (remainder filled in from reference TRBV7-2 and TRBJ2-7): GAGVSQSPSNKVTEKGKDVELRCDPISGHTALYWYRQSLGQGLEFLIYFQGNSAPDKSGLPSDRFSAERTGGSVSTLTIQRTQQEDSAVYLCASSGVASYEQYFGPGTRLTVT.

The chain combines TRBV6-1 with TRBJ2-4, with TRBD1 matching over 7 bases. CDR1 MNHNS and CDR2 SASEGT come from the germline V gene. The CDR3 runs 17 residues. With V trimmed by 5 bases and J by 3 bases, 13 bases remained unmatched. DNA of the CDR3: TGTGCCAGCAGTCTCCGCCGGACAGGAGAAGTCAAAAACATTCAGTACTTC. The encoded protein is CASSLRRTGEVKNIQYF.

V gene TRBV11-1 combines with J gene TRBJ2-1; no clear D gene. With 2 bases removed from V and 5 bases from J, the gap between germline ends came to 10 bases. There are 14 residues in the CDR3. Germline CDR1 reads SGHAT; CDR2 reads FQDESV (reference sequence). The CDR3 coding sequence is TGTGCCAGCAGCTTACGGGCGACCGACAATGAGCAGTTCTTC. It encodes CASSLRATDNEQFF.

This clonotype was detected only a few times. The rearrangement links TRBV29-1 to TRBJ1-1; 7 bases are a match to TRBD1. V was clipped by 0 bases and J by 6 bases; unmatched bases: 1. Per the germline V gene, CDR1 is SQVTM and CDR2 is ANQGSEA. The CDR3 extends over 12 amino acids. CDR3 protein: CSVEETGSEAFF. In DNA form, the CDR3 reads TGCAGCGTTGAAGAGACAGGGTCTGAAGCTTTCTTT.

The V gene is TRBV10-3, the J gene TRBJ2-1; perhaps TRBD2 as D (6 bases). Germline CDR1 reads ENHRY; CDR2 reads SYGVKD. This CDR3 contains 14 residues. V was shortened by 4 bases and J by 2 bases, with 9 bases between the two germline ends. The CDR3, as DNA: TGTGCCATCAGTGGGGACTTCCCCTACAATGAGCAGTTCTTC. This sequence encodes CAISGDFPYNEQFF.

The V call is TRBV12-3 or TRBV12-4, the J call TRBJ2-5; D is possibly TRBD2 (7 bases). CDR3 length: 15 amino acids. The germline V and J ends were trimmed by 3 bases and 0 bases, with 11 bases remaining between them. CDR3 in amino acids: CASSLGGLYQETQYF. The CDR3 DNA reads TGTGCCAGCAGTTTGGGGGGGCTGTACCAAGAGACCCAGTACTTC.

This clonotype was detected a few times. This chain uses TRBV21-1 with TRBJ2-1; the table gives TRBD1 as D, unverified against the DNA. TRBV21-1 is given as a pseudogene. The CDR3 is 13 residues long. The CDR3 protein is CASSKAAGKGQFF. CDR3 coding DNA: TGTGCCAGCAGCAAAGCTGCCGGGAAGGGGCAGTTCTTC.